One and the same sample provided the 5 T cell receptor beta chains below, sequenced in a study of blood T cell repertoires in COVID-19. Measured with immunoSEQ multiplex PCR; TCRdb has only the in-frame clones, and not every one. The table lists about 79,000 clones, 85% to 90% of them singletons. The sequenced material came from peripheral blood. These receptor sequences come from a man in his 70s with active or convalescent COVID-19.

This sequence joins TRBV19 and TRBJ1-3; TRBD1 aligns across 7 bases. This CDR3 is 15 amino acids long. V lost 6 bases to trimming and J lost 8 bases; unmatched junction nucleotides: 13. Germline CDR1 reads LNHDA; CDR2 reads SQIVND (reference sequence). CDR3 sequence: CASRTGQSILDTIYF. The DNA for the CDR3 is TGTGCCAGTAGAACGGGACAGTCAATCCTAGACACCATATATTTT.

The chain joins TRBV5-1 to TRBJ1-1; maybe TRBD1 (6 bases). Germline lookup yields CDR1 SGHRS and CDR2 YFSETQ. CDR3 length: 14 amino acids. Deletions cut 4 bases from V and 4 bases from J, with 14 bases between. Here the CDR3 DNA reads TGCGCCAGCAGCAGGACAGAAGTGATCACTGAAGCTTTCTTT. Amino acids: CASSRTEVITEAFF.

This sequence joins TRBV5-1 and TRBJ2-1, with 8 positions matching TRBD2. Per germline, CDR1 SGHRS and CDR2 YFSETQ. The trim removed 5 bases at V and 2 bases at J, leaving 6 bases unmatched. The CDR3 length is 15 residues. The CDR3 here is CASRVRAGAYNEQFF. The CDR3 nucleotides read TGCGCCAGCAGGGTTCGAGCGGGAGCCTACAATGAGCAGTTCTTC.

The rearrangement uses TRBV29-1 and TRBJ2-2; 7 nucleotides line up with TRBD2. Losses at the gene ends were 6 bases for V and 1 base for J; bases not matched to a gene: 5. CDR1 and CDR2 (germline): SQVTM, ANQGSEA. The CDR3 extends over 14 amino acids. CDR3 coding DNA: TGCAGCGTCGGCGGCGGGAGGAACACCGGGGAGCTGTTTTTT. Its protein is CSVGGGRNTGELFF.

This sequence joins TRBV6-5 and TRBJ1-2; D possibly corresponds to TRBD1 (6 bases). V lost 10 bases and J 9 bases, leaving 18 bases between the germline ends. Germline assignment: CDR1 MNHEY and CDR2 SVGAGI. The CDR3 totals 12 residues. The DNA for the CDR3 is TGTGCCACCAGACAAACAGGGAGTCGCTACACCTTC. This encodes CATRQTGSRYTF.